This T cell receptor (beta chain) originates from a study of cytomegalovirus exposure and HLA in healthy donors. Study-wide context: An early data release held 75 million to 100 million unique TCRs from HLA-typed donors.

In the PCR, 60 Vbeta and 13 Jbeta primers were used. TCRdb's copy holds only in-frame clones and misses some; the assay was immunoSEQ multiplex PCR. Here the sample table reports 150,000 to 200,000 clones. Remarks on this clone: Its antigen remains unidentified.

Study observations and caveats: The later analysis indicated that the majority of CMV-associated TCR beta chains appeared HLA-restricted.

Donors were ostensibly healthy at sampling, although undocumented immune exposures were probable. This CDR3 has 14 amino acids. V shed 3 bases, J shed 1 base, and the junction held 2 bases outside the gene matches. The germline gives CDR1 SGHKS, CDR2 YYEKEE (reference sequence). The sequencing sample was made of PBMCs. The TCR sequence derives from a woman aged 55-75 years in good health and CMV-seronegative. The chain employs TRBV5-5 and TRBJ2-7; 9 bases match TRBD1. The CDR3 here is CASSWGTGSYEQYF. The CDR3 nucleotides read TGTGCCAGCAGCTGGGGGACAGGGTCCTACGAGCAGTACTTC.